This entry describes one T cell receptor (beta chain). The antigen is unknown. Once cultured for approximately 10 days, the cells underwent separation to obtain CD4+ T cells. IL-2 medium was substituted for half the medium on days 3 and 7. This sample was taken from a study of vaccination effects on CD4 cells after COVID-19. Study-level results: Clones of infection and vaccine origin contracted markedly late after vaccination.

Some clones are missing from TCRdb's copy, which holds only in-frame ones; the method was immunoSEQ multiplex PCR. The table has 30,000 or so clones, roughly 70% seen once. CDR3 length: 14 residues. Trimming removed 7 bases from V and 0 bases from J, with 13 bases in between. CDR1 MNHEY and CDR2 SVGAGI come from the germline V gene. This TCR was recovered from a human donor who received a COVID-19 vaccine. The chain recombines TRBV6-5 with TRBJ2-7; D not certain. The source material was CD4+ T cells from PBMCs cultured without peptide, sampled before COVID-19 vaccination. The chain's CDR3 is CASKELTLSYEQYF. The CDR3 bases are TGTGCCAGCAAGGAGCTAACGCTCTCCTACGAGCAGTACTTC.